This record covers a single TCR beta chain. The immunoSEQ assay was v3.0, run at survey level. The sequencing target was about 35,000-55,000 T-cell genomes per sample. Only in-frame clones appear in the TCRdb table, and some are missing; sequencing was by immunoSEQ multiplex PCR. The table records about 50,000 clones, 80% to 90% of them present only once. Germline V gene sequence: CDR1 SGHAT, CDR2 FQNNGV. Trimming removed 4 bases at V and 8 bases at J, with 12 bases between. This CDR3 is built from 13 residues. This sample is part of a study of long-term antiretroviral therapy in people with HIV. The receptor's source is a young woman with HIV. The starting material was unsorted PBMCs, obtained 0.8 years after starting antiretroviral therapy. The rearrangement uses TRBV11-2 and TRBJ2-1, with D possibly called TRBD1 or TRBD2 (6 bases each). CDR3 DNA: TGTGCCAGCAGCTCCACAGGGACTTATGAGCAGTTCTTC. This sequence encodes CASSSTGTYEQFF.